A selection of T cell receptor beta chains follows, all from one sample in a study of technical replicates of blood from several donors. Method: immunoSEQ multiplex PCR; TCRdb's copy keeps in-frame clones and lacks some. The sample records under 85,000 clones, 75% to 95% being singletons. The sample consisted of T cells isolated from PBMCs. The origin of the receptors is a human donor in good health. Some clones in this sample may be carry-over from other donors' samples. The CDR3 runs from the conserved cysteine through the conserved F or W. D genes are given only for firm matches. Not all rows give a size; the values are once, few, many and, for expanded clones, a class.

v_call	clone_size	cdr3_length	d_call	j_call	cdr3_aa	cdr3_nt
TRBV7-9	-	13	-	TRBJ2-3	CASRTRLSDTQYF	TGTGCCAGCAGAACTAGACTCTCAGATACGCAGTATTTT
TRBV11-3	-	12	-	TRBJ1-2	CASSQGRYGYTF	TGTGCCAGCAGCCAAGGGAGGTATGGCTACACCTTC
TRBV7-9	few	15	TRBD1	TRBJ1-1	CASSLLGQGDTEAFF	TGTGCCAGCAGCTTATTGGGACAGGGGGACACTGAAGCTTTCTTT
TRBV28	-	20	-	TRBJ2-6	CATLRSQWTEVDSGANVLTF	TGTGCCACCCTTCGGTCCCAATGGACGGAGGTTGACTCTGGGGCCAACGTCCTGACTTTC
TRBV9	-	16	TRBD1	TRBJ1-4	CASSVGGGQGIEKLFF	TGTGCCAGCAGCGTAGGAGGGGGACAGGGGATCGAAAAACTGTTTTTT
TRBV5-1	-	16	TRBD2	TRBJ2-5	CASSESGGTRGGTQYF	TGCGCCAGCAGCGAGTCGGGGGGGACGCGAGGGGGGACCCAGTACTTC
TRBV7-2	-	15	-	TRBJ1-3	CASSFGQSSGNTIYF	TGTGCCAGCAGCTTTGGACAAAGCTCTGGAAACACCATATATTTT
TRBV14	few	15	-	TRBJ2-2	CASSQDTVYTGELFF	TGTGCCAGCAGCCAAGACACAGTCTACACCGGGGAGCTGTTTTTT
TRBV9	-	14	TRBD2	TRBJ2-3	CASSVEPTGTSQYF	TGTGCCAGCAGCGTAGAGCCCACCGGGACTAGCCAGTATTTT
TRBV29-1	-	12	-	TRBJ1-4	CSVVFGSGKLFF	TGCAGCGTCGTTTTTGGGTCCGGGAAACTGTTTTTT
TRBV7-9	-	15	TRBD1	TRBJ1-4	CASSTQTGFNEKLFF	TGTGCCAGCAGCACCCAGACAGGGTTTAATGAAAAACTGTTTTTT
TRBV7-9	-	17	TRBD2	TRBJ2-1	CASSPGGSVSSYNEQFF	TGTGCCAGCAGCCCGGGGGGTAGCGTAAGCTCCTACAATGAGCAGTTCTTC
TRBV11-2	-	16	-	TRBJ2-7	CASSLAEFQFSYEQYF	TGTGCCAGCAGCTTAGCCGAATTTCAGTTTTCCTACGAGCAGTACTTC
TRBV28	-	16	TRBD1	TRBJ2-2	CASSDFGTGDTGELFF	TGTGCCAGCAGTGACTTCGGGACAGGGGACACCGGGGAGCTGTTTTTT
TRBV19	few	12	-	TRBJ1-5	CASGDNYQPQHF	TGTGCCAGTGGGGACAATTATCAGCCCCAGCATTTT
TRBV28	-	12	-	TRBJ2-1	CASSTVQGKQFF	TGTGCCAGCAGCACCGTCCAGGGGAAGCAGTTCTTC
TRBV7-3	-	13	-	TRBJ1-2	CASSVGQNYGYTF	TGTGCCAGCAGCGTGGGACAAAACTATGGCTACACCTTC
TRBV29-1	-	13	TRBD2	TRBJ2-7	CSVGGGAGYEQYF	TGCAGCGTGGGGGGAGGGGCAGGGTACGAGCAGTACTTC
TRBV29-1	-	13	TRBD1	TRBJ2-7	CSAAGQGVYEQYF	TGCAGCGCTGCGGGACAGGGGGTCTACGAACAGTACTTC
TRBV9	-	12	-	TRBJ2-7	CASSPMGDEQYF	TGTGCCAGCAGCCCCATGGGCGACGAGCAGTACTTC
TRBV5-1	-	16	TRBD2	TRBJ2-2	CASRLGLAGLTGELFF	TGCGCCAGCAGGCTAGGACTAGCGGGATTGACCGGGGAGCTGTTTTTT
TRBV5-1	-	16	-	TRBJ2-7	CASSFGQGGSSYEQYF	TGCGCCAGCAGCTTTGGACAGGGAGGGAGCTCCTACGAGCAGTACTTC
TRBV4-1	-	16	TRBD1	TRBJ1-1	CASSHRPGTGDTEAFF	TGCGCCAGCAGCCATCGTCCCGGGACAGGGGACACTGAAGCTTTCTTT
TRBV19	-	13	TRBD2	TRBJ2-7	CATSGLSNGEQYF	TGTGCCACCTCGGGACTATCCAACGGGGAGCAGTACTTC
TRBV5-8	-	14	TRBD1	TRBJ2-5	CASSLGTGAETQYF	TGTGCCAGCAGCTTGGGGACAGGGGCAGAGACCCAGTACTTC
TRBV7-9	-	13	-	TRBJ2-4	CASSKQTLNIQYF	TGTGCCAGCAGCAAGCAAACCTTAAACATTCAGTACTTC
TRBV7-8	-	14	TRBD1	TRBJ1-1	CASSAAGGNTEAFF	TGTGCCAGCAGTGCCGCAGGGGGGAACACTGAAGCTTTCTTT
TRBV29-1	once	13	TRBD2	TRBJ2-3	CSAAPGGTDTQYF	TGCAGCGCTGCCCCGGGAGGAACAGATACGCAGTATTTT
TRBV25-1	-	16	-	TRBJ1-1	CASSEWEGGTNTEAFF	TGTGCCAGCAGTGAATGGGAGGGGGGCACGAACACTGAAGCTTTCTTT
TRBV6-5	-	16	-	TRBJ1-2	CASSYSNSAVKYGYTF	TGTGCCAGCAGTTACTCGAATTCTGCGGTAAAGTATGGCTACACCTTC
TRBV4-1	-	12	-	TRBJ2-7	CASSQDRGEQYF	TGCGCCAGCAGCCAAGATCGGGGCGAGCAGTACTTC
TRBV19	-	15	-	TRBJ2-6	CASIPGQSGANVLTF	TGTGCCAGTATCCCAGGACAGTCTGGGGCCAACGTCCTGACTTTC
TRBV25-1	-	18	-	TRBJ2-6	CASSEWGGVTPGANVLTF	TGTGCCAGCAGTGAATGGGGGGGCGTAACTCCCGGGGCCAACGTCCTGACTTTC
TRBV7-9	-	15	-	TRBJ1-4	CASSPLQGMDEKLFF	TGTGCCAGCAGCCCGCTACAGGGTATGGATGAAAAACTGTTTTTT
TRBV5-1	-	15	TRBD2	TRBJ2-5	CASSLLAVGQETQYF	TGCGCCAGCAGCTTGCTAGCGGTGGGGCAAGAGACCCAGTACTTC
TRBV11-3	-	15	TRBD2	TRBJ2-7	CASSKRGESSYEQYF	TGTGCCAGCAGCAAGCGGGGGGAAAGCTCCTACGAGCAGTACTTC
TRBV4-1	-	15	-	TRBJ2-7	CASSELAGSSYEQYF	TGCGCCAGCAGCGAGCTGGCGGGGAGCTCCTACGAGCAGTACTTC
TRBV6-5	-	13	-	TRBJ2-7	CASSYSGRLEQYF	TGTGCCAGCAGTTACTCGGGCAGGCTCGAGCAGTACTTC
TRBV19	-	18	-	TRBJ2-6	CASHLRGWEVSGANVLTF	TGTGCCAGTCACCTTCGTGGGTGGGAGGTTTCTGGGGCCAACGTCCTGACTTTC
TRBV19	-	17	-	TRBJ1-2	CASNPGYKGGGHYGYTF	TGTGCCAGTAACCCGGGTTACAAGGGAGGAGGACACTATGGCTACACCTTC
TRBV6-1	-	14	TRBD2	TRBJ2-1	CASSVAGVGREQFF	TGTGCCAGCAGCGTAGCGGGAGTGGGGAGGGAGCAGTTCTTC
TRBV9	once	18	TRBD1	TRBJ2-6	CASSVADRGGSGANVLTF	TGTGCCAGCAGCGTTGCTGACAGGGGAGGCTCTGGGGCCAACGTCCTGACTTTC
TRBV6-5	-	12	-	TRBJ1-1	CASSYRAGEAFF	TGTGCCAGCAGTTACAGGGCGGGTGAAGCTTTCTTT
TRBV21-1	-	14	-	TRBJ2-1	CALMSGTRYNEQFF	TGTGCCCTTATGTCCGGGACTAGGTACAATGAGCAGTTCTTC
TRBV28	once	13	-	TRBJ1-6	CASTGIGDSPLHF	TGTGCCAGCACAGGGATTGGGGATTCACCCCTCCACTTT
TRBV19	-	14	-	TRBJ2-3	CASSISGFTDTQYF	TGTGCCAGTAGTATCTCCGGGTTCACAGATACGCAGTATTTT
TRBV11-2	-	12	-	TRBJ2-7	CASSLAVYEQYF	TGTGCCAGCAGCTTAGCCGTCTACGAGCAGTACTTC
TRBV18	-	14	-	TRBJ1-5	CASSPQDSNQPQHF	TGTGCCAGCTCACCGCAGGATAGCAATCAGCCCCAGCATTTT
TRBV28	-	14	TRBD2	TRBJ2-3	CASSPTSEGDTQYF	TGTGCCAGCAGTCCGACTAGCGAGGGAGATACGCAGTATTTT
TRBV18	-	12	TRBD1	TRBJ1-1	CASRQGAPEAFF	TGTGCCAGTCGTCAGGGGGCCCCTGAAGCTTTCTTT
TRBV30	-	14	-	TRBJ1-2	CAWSGSTEIYGYTF	TGTGCCTGGAGTGGGTCTACAGAGATCTATGGCTACACCTTC
TRBV11-2	-	15	-	TRBJ1-1	CASSFQGQGNTEAFF	TGTGCCAGCAGCTTCCAGGGGCAGGGGAACACTGAAGCTTTCTTT
TRBV6-1	once	15	TRBD1	TRBJ1-1	CASSGTGSRNTEAFF	TGTGCCAGCAGTGGGACAGGGTCTCGAAACACTGAAGCTTTCTTT
TRBV6-5	-	14	-	TRBJ1-3	CASSTPGDGNTIYF	TGTGCCAGCAGTACCCCAGGGGACGGAAACACCATATATTTT
TRBV27	-	15	-	TRBJ1-2	CASSLYRDFRDGYTF	TGTGCCAGCAGTTTATACAGGGATTTCCGGGATGGCTACACCTTC
TRBV6-5	-	15	TRBD2	TRBJ2-1	CASRPLGEREHEQFF	TGTGCCAGCAGACCCCTGGGCGAGCGGGAACATGAGCAGTTCTTC
TRBV29-1	-	12	TRBD2	TRBJ2-1	CSVDGLADEQFF	TGCAGCGTTGATGGCCTAGCGGATGAGCAGTTCTTC
TRBV7-3	once	16	TRBD1	TRBJ2-3	CASSLVGTGSEDTQYF	TGTGCCAGCAGCTTAGTCGGGACAGGGTCGGAAGATACGCAGTATTTT